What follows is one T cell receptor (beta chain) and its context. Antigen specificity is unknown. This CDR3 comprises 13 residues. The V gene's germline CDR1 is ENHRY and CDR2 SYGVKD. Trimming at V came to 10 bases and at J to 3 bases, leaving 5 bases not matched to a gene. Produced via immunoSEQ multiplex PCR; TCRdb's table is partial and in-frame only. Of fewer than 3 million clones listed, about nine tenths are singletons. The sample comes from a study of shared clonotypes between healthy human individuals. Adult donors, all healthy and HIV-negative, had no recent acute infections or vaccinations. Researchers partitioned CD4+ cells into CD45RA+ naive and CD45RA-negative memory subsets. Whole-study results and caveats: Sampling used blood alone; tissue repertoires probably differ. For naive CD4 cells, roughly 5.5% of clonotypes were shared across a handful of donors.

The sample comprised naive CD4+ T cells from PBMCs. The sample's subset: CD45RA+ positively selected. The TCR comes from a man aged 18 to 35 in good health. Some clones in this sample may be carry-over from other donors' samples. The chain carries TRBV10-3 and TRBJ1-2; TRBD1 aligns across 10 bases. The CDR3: CATGGTGDYGYTF. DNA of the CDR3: TGTGCCACGGGAGGGACAGGGGACTATGGCTACACCTTC.